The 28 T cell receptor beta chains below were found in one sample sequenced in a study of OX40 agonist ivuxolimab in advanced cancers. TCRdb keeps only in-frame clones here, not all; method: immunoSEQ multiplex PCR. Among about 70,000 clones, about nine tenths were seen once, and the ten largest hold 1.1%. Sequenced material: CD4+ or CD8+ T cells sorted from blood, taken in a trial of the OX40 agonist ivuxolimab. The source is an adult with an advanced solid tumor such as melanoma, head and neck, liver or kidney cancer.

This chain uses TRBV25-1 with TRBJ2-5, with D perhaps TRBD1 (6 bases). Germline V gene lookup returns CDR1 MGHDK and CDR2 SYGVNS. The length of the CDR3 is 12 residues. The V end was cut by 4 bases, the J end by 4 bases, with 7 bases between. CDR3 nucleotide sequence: TGTGCCAGCAGTGGACAGGTAGAGACCCAGTACTTC. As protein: CASSGQVETQYF.

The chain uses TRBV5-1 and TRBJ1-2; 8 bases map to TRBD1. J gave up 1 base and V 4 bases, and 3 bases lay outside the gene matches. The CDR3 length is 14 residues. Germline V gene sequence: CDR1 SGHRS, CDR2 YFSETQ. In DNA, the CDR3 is TGCGCCAGCAGCCAGACAGGGGATAACTATGGCTACACCTTC. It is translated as CASSQTGDNYGYTF.

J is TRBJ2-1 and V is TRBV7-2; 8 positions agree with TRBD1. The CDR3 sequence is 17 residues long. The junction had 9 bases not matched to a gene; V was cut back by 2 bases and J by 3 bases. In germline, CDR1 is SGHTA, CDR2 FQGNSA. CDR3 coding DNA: TGTGCCAGCAGCTTATCTTATGGGACAGGAGGCTACAATGAGCAGTTCTTC. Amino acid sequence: CASSLSYGTGGYNEQFF.

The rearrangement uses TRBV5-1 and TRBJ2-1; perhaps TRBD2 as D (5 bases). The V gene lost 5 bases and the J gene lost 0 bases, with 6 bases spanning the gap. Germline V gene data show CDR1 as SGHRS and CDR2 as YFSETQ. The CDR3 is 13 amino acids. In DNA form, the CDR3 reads TGCGCCAGCAGTGGGAGCTCCTACAATGAGCAGTTCTTC. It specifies CASSGSSYNEQFF.

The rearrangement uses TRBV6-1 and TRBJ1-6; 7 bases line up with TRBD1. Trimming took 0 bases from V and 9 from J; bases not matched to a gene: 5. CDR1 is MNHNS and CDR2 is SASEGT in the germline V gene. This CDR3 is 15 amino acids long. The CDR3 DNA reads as TGTGCCAGCAGTGAAGCGTTTCAGGGGGGTTCACCCCTCCACTTT. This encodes CASSEAFQGGSPLHF.

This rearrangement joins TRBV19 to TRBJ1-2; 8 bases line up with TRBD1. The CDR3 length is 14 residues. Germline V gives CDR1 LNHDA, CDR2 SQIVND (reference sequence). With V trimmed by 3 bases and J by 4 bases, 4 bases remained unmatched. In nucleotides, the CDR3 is TGTGCCAGTAGTATGACAGGGGATTCCTATGGCTACACCTTC. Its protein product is CASSMTGDSYGYTF.

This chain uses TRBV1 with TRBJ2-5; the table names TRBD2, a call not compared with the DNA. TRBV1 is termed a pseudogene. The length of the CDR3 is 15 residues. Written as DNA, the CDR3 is TGCACCAGCAGCAGCCTAGCGGGGGAGCAAGAGACCCAGTACTTC. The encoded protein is CTSSSLAGEQETQYF.

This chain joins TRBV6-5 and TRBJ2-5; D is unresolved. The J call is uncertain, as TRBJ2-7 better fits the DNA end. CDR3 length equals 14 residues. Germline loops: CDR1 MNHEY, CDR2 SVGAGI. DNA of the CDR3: TGTGCCAGCAATCCACCGGAACGCTCCTACGAGCAGTACTTC. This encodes CASNPPERSYEQYF.

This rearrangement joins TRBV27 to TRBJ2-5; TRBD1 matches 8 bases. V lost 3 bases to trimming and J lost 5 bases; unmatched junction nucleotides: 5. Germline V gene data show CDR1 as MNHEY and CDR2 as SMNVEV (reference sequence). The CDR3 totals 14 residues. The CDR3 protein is CASSFGTGSETQYF. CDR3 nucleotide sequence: TGTGCCAGCAGTTTCGGGACAGGTTCCGAGACCCAGTACTTC.

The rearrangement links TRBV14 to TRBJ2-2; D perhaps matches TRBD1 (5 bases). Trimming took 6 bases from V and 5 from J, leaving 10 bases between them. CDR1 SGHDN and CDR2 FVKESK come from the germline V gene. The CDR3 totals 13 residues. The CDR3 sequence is CASSRQGTGELFF. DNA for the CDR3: TGTGCCAGCAGTCGGCAGGGAACCGGGGAGCTGTTTTTT.

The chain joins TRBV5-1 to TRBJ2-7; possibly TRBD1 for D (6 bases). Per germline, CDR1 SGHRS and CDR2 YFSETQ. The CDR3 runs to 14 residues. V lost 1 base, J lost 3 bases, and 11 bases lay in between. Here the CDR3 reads CASSLSRGNYEQYF. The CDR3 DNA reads TGCGCCAGCAGCTTGAGTAGGGGGAACTACGAGCAGTACTTC.

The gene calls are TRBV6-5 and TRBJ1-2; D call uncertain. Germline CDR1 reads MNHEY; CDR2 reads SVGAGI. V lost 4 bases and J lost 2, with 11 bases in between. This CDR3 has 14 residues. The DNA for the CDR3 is TGTGCCAGCAGTTCCTCCTTAGGGAACTATGGCTACACCTTC. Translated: CASSSSLGNYGYTF.

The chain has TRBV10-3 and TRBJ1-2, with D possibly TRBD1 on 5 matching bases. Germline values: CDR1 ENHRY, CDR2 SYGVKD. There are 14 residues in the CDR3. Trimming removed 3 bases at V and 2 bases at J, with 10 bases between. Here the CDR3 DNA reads TGTGCCATCAGTGATGGGACGTCCAACTATGGCTACACCTTC. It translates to CAISDGTSNYGYTF.

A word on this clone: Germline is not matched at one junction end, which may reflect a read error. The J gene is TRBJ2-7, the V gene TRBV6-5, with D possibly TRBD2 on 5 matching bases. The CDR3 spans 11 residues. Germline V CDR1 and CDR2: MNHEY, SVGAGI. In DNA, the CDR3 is TGTGTCAGCAGTTACTCGGGGGAGCAGTACTTC. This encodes CVSSYSGEQYF.

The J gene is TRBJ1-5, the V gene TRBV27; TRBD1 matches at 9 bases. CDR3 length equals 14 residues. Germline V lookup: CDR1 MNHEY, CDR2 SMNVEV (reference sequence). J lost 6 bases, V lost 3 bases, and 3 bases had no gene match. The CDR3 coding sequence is TGTGCCAGCAGTTTTCTACAGGGGGCTCAGCCCCAGCATTTT. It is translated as CASSFLQGAQPQHF.

CDR3 sequence (DNA): TGCAGTGCTTCTTATGAGCAGTTCTTC. Translation: CSASYEQFF. J is TRBJ2-1 and V is TRBV20-1; D uncertain. V was clipped by 5 bases and J by 8 bases, with 4 bases between them. Per the germline V gene, CDR1 is DFQATT and CDR2 is SNEGSKA (reference sequence). The CDR3 contains 9 residues.

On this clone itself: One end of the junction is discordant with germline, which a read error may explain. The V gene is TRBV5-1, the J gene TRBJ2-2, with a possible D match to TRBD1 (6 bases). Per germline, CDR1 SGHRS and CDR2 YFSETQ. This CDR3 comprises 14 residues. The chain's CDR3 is CASSLDSYTGELFF. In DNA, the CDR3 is TGCGCCAGCAGTTTGGACAGTTACACCGGGGAGCTGTTTTTT.

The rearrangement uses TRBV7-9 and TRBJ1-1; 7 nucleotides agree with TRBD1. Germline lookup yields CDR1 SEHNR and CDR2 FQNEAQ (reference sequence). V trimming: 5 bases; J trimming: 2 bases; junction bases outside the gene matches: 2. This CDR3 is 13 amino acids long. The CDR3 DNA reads TGTGCCAGCAGCGGACAGGCCAACACTGAAGCTTTCTTT. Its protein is CASSGQANTEAFF. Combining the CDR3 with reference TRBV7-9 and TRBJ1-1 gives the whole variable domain DTGVSQNPRHKITKRGQNVTFRCDPISEHNRLYWYRQTLGQGPEFLTYFQNEAQLEKSRLLSDRFSAERPKGSFSTLEIQRTEQGDSAMYLCASSGQANTEAFFGQGTRLTVV.

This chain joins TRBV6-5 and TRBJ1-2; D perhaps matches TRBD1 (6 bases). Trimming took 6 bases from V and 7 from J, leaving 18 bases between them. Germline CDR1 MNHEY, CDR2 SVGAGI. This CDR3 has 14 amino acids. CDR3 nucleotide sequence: TGTGCCAGCAGCCCTCTAGGGGGAACCATTGGCTACACCTTC. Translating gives CASSPLGGTIGYTF.

CDR3 loop: CASSIGDRGYTNEKLFF. CDR3 coding DNA: TGTGCCAGTAGTATAGGGGACAGGGGTTACACTAATGAAAAACTGTTTTTT. The chain carries TRBV19 and TRBJ1-4, with 10 bases lining up with TRBD1. The V segment lost 1 base and the J segment 2 bases; nucleotides outside the gene matches: 4. CDR1 is LNHDA and CDR2 is SQIVND in the germline V gene (reference sequence). The CDR3 totals 17 residues. Complete variable domain (other parts from reference TRBV19 and TRBJ1-4): DGGITQSPKYLFRKEGQNVTLSCEQNLNHDAMYWYRQDPGQGLRLIYYSQIVNDFQKGDIAEGYSVSREKKESFPLTVTSAQKNPTAFYLCASSIGDRGYTNEKLFFGSGTQLSVL.

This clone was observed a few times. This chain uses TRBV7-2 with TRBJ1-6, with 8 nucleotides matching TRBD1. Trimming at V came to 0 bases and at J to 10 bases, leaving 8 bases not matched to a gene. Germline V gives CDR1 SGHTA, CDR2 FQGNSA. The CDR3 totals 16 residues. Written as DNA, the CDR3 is TGTGCCAGCAGCTTAGCGGGTGGCAGGGGGCGATCACCCCTCCACTTT. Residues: CASSLAGGRGRSPLHF.

The CDR3 DNA sequence: TGTGCCAGTAGTAGAACTACAGGGAGGACTAATGAAAAACTGTTTTTT. This encodes CASSRTTGRTNEKLFF. This chain uses TRBV19 with TRBJ1-4; D may be TRBD1 (6 bases). This CDR3 is 16 amino acids long. Per the germline V gene, CDR1 is LNHDA and CDR2 is SQIVND (reference sequence). V lost 4 bases and J 2 bases, leaving 14 bases between the germline ends.

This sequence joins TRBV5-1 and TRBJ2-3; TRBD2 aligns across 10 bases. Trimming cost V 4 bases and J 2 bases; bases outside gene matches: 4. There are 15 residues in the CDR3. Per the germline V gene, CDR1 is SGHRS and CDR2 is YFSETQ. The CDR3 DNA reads TGCGCCAGCAGCCTAGCGGGGGCTTCCACAGATACGCAGTATTTT. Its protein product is CASSLAGASTDTQYF. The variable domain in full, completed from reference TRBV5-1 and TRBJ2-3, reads KAGVTQTPRYLIKTRGQQVTLSCSPISGHRSVSWYQQTPGQGLQFLFEYFSETQRNKGNFPGRFSGRQFSNSRSEMNVSTLELGDSALYLCASSLAGASTDTQYFGPGTRLTVL.

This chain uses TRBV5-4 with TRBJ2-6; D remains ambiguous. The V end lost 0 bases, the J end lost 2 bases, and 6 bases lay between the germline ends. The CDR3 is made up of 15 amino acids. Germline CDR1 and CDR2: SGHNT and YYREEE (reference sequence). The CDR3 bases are TGTGCCAGCAGCTTGGGTCGGGCTGGGGCCAACGTCCTGACTTTC. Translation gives CASSLGRAGANVLTF.

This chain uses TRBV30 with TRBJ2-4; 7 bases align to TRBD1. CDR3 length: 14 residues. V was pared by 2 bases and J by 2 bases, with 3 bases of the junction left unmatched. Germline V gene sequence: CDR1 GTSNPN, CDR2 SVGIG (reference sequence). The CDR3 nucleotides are TGTGCCTGGAGTCTAAGGGGGCCCAAAAACATTCAGTACTTC. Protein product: CAWSLRGPKNIQYF. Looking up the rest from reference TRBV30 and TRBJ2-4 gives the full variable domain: SQTIHQWPATLVQPVGSPLSLECTVEGTSNPNLYWYRQAAGRGLQLLFYSVGIGQISSEVPQNLSASRPQDRQFILSSKKLLLSDSGFYLCAWSLRGPKNIQYFGAGTRLSVL.

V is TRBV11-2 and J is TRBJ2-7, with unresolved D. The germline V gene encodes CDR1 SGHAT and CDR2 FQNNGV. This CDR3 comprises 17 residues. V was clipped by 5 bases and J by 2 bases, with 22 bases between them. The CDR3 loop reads CASSPVVGYRLPYEQYF. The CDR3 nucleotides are TGTGCCAGCAGCCCCGTCGTGGGGTACCGACTTCCCTACGAGCAGTACTTC. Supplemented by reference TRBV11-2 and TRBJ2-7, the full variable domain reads EAGVAQSPRYKIIEKRQSVAFWCNPISGHATLYWYQQILGQGPKLLIQFQNNGVVDDSQLPKDRFSAERLKGVDSTLKIQPAKLEDSAVYLCASSPVVGYRLPYEQYFGPGTRLTVT.

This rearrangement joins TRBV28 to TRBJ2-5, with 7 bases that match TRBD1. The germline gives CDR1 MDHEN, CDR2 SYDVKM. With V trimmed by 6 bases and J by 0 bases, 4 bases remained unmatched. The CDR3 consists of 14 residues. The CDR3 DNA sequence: TGTGCCAGCAGCCTACAGGGGCACCAAGAGACCCAGTACTTC. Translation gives CASSLQGHQETQYF.

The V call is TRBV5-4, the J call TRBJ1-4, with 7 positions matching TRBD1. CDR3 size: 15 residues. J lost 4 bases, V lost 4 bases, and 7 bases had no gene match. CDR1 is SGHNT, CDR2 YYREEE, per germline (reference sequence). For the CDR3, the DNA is TGTGCCAGCAGCCATACAGGGGCCCGTAATGAAAAACTGTTTTTT. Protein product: CASSHTGARNEKLFF.